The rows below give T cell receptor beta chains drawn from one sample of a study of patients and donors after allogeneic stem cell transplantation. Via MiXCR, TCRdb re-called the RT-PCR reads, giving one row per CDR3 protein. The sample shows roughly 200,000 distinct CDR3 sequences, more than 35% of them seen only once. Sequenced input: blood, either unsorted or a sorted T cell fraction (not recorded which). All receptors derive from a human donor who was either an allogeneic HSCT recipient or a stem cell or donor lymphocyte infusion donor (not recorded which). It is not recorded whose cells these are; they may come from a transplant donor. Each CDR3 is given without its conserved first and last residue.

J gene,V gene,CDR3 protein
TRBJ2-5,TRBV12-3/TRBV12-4,ASSSLTGVGETQY
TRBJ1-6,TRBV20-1,SARGPTVDNSPLH
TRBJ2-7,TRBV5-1,ASSFRDNYEQY
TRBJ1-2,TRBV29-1,SVVGQAYGYT
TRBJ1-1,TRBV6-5,ASSSYGHNPNTEAF
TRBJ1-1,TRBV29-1,SVGPGGGGTEAF
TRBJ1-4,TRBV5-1,ASSRARDRREKLF
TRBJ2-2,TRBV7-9,ASRTRQGANTGELF
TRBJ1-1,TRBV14,ASSQVMGGTEAF
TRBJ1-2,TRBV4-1,ASSQIRDARGYT
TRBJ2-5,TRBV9,ASSDEGHSQETQY
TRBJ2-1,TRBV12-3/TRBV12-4,ASTFGSVGGTEQF
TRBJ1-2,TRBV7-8,ASSFSGAMGGYT
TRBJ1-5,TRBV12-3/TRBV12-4,ASSLGQGANQPQH
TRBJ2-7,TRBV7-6,ASSSLGGGIAEQY
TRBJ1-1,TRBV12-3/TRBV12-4,ASSFELAENTEAF
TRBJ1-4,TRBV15,ATSRGQGATSYEKLF
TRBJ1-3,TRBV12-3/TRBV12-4,ASSRTEPGNTIY
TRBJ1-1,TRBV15,ATSRDWHTEAF
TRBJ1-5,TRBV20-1,SAKGQGNQPQH
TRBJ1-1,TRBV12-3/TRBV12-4,ASSAQGLRGEAF
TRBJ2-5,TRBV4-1,ASSQVAGSQETQY